The 14 T cell receptor beta chains reported below all come from one sample, sequenced in a study of cytomegalovirus exposure and HLA in healthy donors. Amplification used 60 Vbeta primers and 13 Jbeta primers. Data came from immunoSEQ multiplex PCR; TCRdb stores just in-frame clones and leaves some out. Of about 190,000 clones detected, 65% to 85% appear once; the ten largest clones hold over 1.5%. Sequenced input: PBMCs. These receptors originate from a man between 40 and 49 years old in good health and CMV-seropositive.

This clone was seen only a few times. The V call is TRBV2, the J call TRBJ2-7; 8 bases map to TRBD2. Germline assignment: CDR1 SNHLY and CDR2 FYNNEI. The length of the CDR3 is 14 residues. V was clipped by 5 bases and J by 5 bases; unmatched bases: 8. CDR3 DNA sequence: TGTGCCAGCAGTTTCAGCGGGAGTGTCGACGAGCAGTACTTC. Translated: CASSFSGSVDEQYF.

The chain uses TRBV11-2 and TRBJ2-3; 10 nucleotides line up with TRBD1. V shed 5 bases and J 6 bases; nucleotides not matched to a gene: 8. The V gene's germline CDR1 is SGHAT and CDR2 FQNNGV. The CDR3 spans 15 residues. The CDR3 DNA follows: TGTGCCAGCAGCCCCCGCCGGACAGGGGGGGATACGCAGTATTTT. Residues: CASSPRRTGGDTQYF.

CDR3 residues: CASSFGFGKEQYF. In DNA, the CDR3 is TGTGCCAGCAGCTTTGGTTTCGGTAAGGAGCAGTACTTC. This rearrangement joins TRBV11-2 to TRBJ2-7; D is uncertain. Germline-derived CDR1 and CDR2 are SGHAT and FQNNGV. V was trimmed by 3 bases and J by 7 bases, leaving 13 bases between them. CDR3 length: 13 residues.

The chain uses TRBV19 and TRBJ1-2; TRBD1 is a possible D gene (6 bases). The CDR3 runs to 14 residues. Trimming left V 9 bases short and J 4 bases short, with 18 bases between. Germline CDR1 and CDR2: LNHDA and SQIVND (reference sequence). CDR3 region: CASLPIRTAYGYTF. CDR3 in DNA: TGTGCCAGCCTCCCCATTCGGACAGCCTATGGCTACACCTTC.

V is TRBV5-5 and J is TRBJ2-1, with a possible D match to TRBD2 (5 bases). V was cut by 4 bases and J by 2 bases, with 16 bases left in between. This CDR3 comprises 16 residues. CDR1 and CDR2 from the germline V gene are SGHKS and YYEKEE (reference sequence). The CDR3 sequence is CASSPLEGGAYNEQFF. For the CDR3, the DNA is TGTGCCAGCAGCCCGCTAGAGGGCGGAGCCTACAATGAGCAGTTCTTC.

The gene calls are TRBV10-1 and TRBJ2-1; TRBD2 matches at 15 bases. The germline V gene encodes CDR1 WNHNN and CDR2 SYGVQD (reference sequence). The CDR3 is 19 residues long. Trimming took 5 bases from V and 1 from J; bases not matched to a gene: 9. The CDR3 is CASSPGTSGGIGSYNEQFF. The CDR3 bases are TGCGCCAGCAGTCCCGGGACTAGCGGGGGGATTGGGTCCTACAATGAGCAGTTCTTC.

The V gene is TRBV6-5, the J gene TRBJ1-4, with D possibly being TRBD1 (5 bases). The V and J ends lost 2 bases and 7 bases respectively, with 14 bases between them. The germline gives CDR1 MNHEY, CDR2 SVGAGI. CDR3 size: 15 residues. CDR3 sequence (DNA): TGTGCCAGCAGTTACGGGGGGGGATCGGTTGAAAAACTGTTTTTT. Its translation is CASSYGGGSVEKLFF.

This clone was picked up a small number of times. The V and J genes are TRBV4-3 and TRBJ2-7; 13 nucleotides align to TRBD2. Unmatched junction bases numbered 4, after V lost 3 bases and J lost 2 bases. The CDR3 covers 16 residues. Germline values: CDR1 LGHNA, CDR2 YSLEER. DNA of the CDR3: TGCGCCAGCAGCCATGGACTAGCGGGAGCCCCCTACGAGCAGTACTTC. Translation: CASSHGLAGAPYEQYF.

The genes are TRBV6-5 and TRBJ2-7, with D possibly TRBD2 on 6 matching bases. From germline, CDR1 is MNHEY and CDR2 SVGAGI. The CDR3 spans 12 residues. V lost 7 bases, J lost 4 bases, and 11 bases lay in between. The CDR3, as DNA: TGTGCCAGCACCAACCGGGAGTACGAGCAGTACTTC. The encoded protein is CASTNREYEQYF.

The genes are TRBV30 and TRBJ1-4; D call uncertain. The CDR3 sequence is 11 residues long. Germline CDR1 is GTSNPN and CDR2 is SVGIG (reference sequence). V was cut by 2 bases and J by 7 bases, with 5 bases left in between. The CDR3 nucleotides read TGTGCCTGGAGTCCGCGTGAAAAACTGTTTTTT. Protein: CAWSPREKLFF.

The chain is built from TRBV29-1 and TRBJ2-7, with 7 bases fitting TRBD2. CDR3 length: 13 amino acids. The V and J ends lost 4 bases and 6 bases, in that order; junction bases with no gene match: 9. In germline, CDR1 is SQVTM, CDR2 ANQGSEA. CDR3 amino acids: CSVVGGGPSEQYF. DNA of the CDR3: TGCAGCGTTGTTGGGGGAGGGCCTTCCGAGCAGTACTTC.

The V and J genes are TRBV6-1 and TRBJ1-4, with unresolved D. CDR3 length equals 11 residues. Germline V gene sequence: CDR1 MNHNS, CDR2 SASEGT. V was shortened by 10 bases and J by 8 bases, with 11 bases between the two germline ends. The CDR3 spells CATKEEEKLFF. CDR3 nucleotides: TGTGCCACCAAGGAGGAAGAAAAACTGTTTTTT.

The chain recombines TRBV6-6 with TRBJ1-5, with D hard to call. Germline V gene lookup returns CDR1 MNHNY and CDR2 SVGAGI (reference sequence). There are 15 residues in the CDR3. V lost 8 bases and J 0 bases, leaving 14 bases between the germline ends. CDR3 in amino acids: CASQRDMGSNQPQHF. CDR3 coding DNA: TGTGCCAGCCAGAGGGATATGGGTAGCAATCAGCCCCAGCATTTT.

The CDR3 DNA follows: TGTGCCAGCAGCTTAGGGCCTAGCGGGAGGGCCGCGGATGAGACCCAGTACTTC. Translation: CASSLGPSGRAADETQYF. The genes are TRBV7-4 and TRBJ2-5; TRBD2 agrees at 12 bases. The ends lost 1 base at V and 5 bases at J; junction bases unmatched: 11. The CDR3 covers 18 residues. The germline V gene has CDR1 SGHVT and CDR2 SQSDAQ.